The 22 T cell receptor beta chains below come from one sample, sequenced in a study of cytomegalovirus exposure and HLA in healthy donors. Measured with immunoSEQ multiplex PCR; TCRdb has only the in-frame clones, and not every one. Of 300,000 or so clones listed, 88% are singletons. The material sequenced was PBMCs. All receptors derive from a man aged 25-45 years in good health and CMV-seronegative.

The V gene is TRBV19, the J gene TRBJ1-2; 8 positions match TRBD1. V lost 5 bases, J lost 2 bases, and 4 bases stayed unmatched. CDR3 size: 14 residues. Germline CDR1 and CDR2: LNHDA and SQIVND (reference sequence). CDR3 loop: CASSLRQGNYGYTF. The CDR3 nucleotides read TGTGCCAGTAGTCTCAGACAGGGGAACTATGGCTACACCTTC.

This clone was counted once. The V call is TRBV27, the J call TRBJ1-5; a possible D gene is TRBD1 (5 bases). CDR1 and CDR2 (germline): MNHEY, SMNVEV (reference sequence). V lost 6 bases and J lost 0, with 15 bases in between. The CDR3 runs 16 residues. CDR3 coding DNA: TGTGCCAGCAGAGAACAGGCTGATTTTAGCAATCAGCCCCAGCATTTT. Amino acids: CASREQADFSNQPQHF.

The genes are TRBV4-1 and TRBJ2-2; 7 positions match TRBD1. Germline V gene lookup returns CDR1 MGHRA and CDR2 YSYEKL. The CDR3 runs to 19 residues. The ends lost 3 bases at V and 4 bases at J; junction bases unmatched: 17. The CDR3 nucleotides are TGCGCCAGCAGCCACGGGATTCGCGTAAAGACAGGGTCCACCGGGGAGCTGTTTTTT. Its protein is CASSHGIRVKTGSTGELFF.

In nucleotides, the CDR3 is TGTGCCAGTAGTATTCAAGAGATGAACACTGAAGCTTTCTTT. It yields the protein CASSIQEMNTEAFF. V usage is TRBV19 and J usage is TRBJ1-1; D remains unclear. The CDR3 sequence is 14 residues long. V shed 3 bases and J shed 0 bases, with 8 bases lying between them. Germline-derived CDR1 and CDR2 are LNHDA and SQIVND (reference sequence).

The rearrangement uses TRBV11-2 and TRBJ1-1; D gene uncertain. This CDR3 comprises 13 residues. In germline, CDR1 is SGHAT, CDR2 FQNNGV. The germline V and J ends were trimmed by 3 bases and 10 bases, with 15 bases remaining between them. This CDR3 is CASSFLVPLVAFF. Written as DNA, the CDR3 is TGTGCCAGCAGCTTCTTGGTCCCACTAGTAGCTTTCTTT.

The chain combines TRBV7-4 with TRBJ1-4; the D is unclear. Germline V CDR1 and CDR2: SGHVT, SQSDAQ. V shed 5 bases and J shed 5 bases, with 15 bases lying between them. The CDR3 totals 15 residues. CDR3 in DNA: TGTGCCAGCAGCCCTATCAGGCCTACGAATGAAAAACTGTTTTTT. Protein product: CASSPIRPTNEKLFF.

V and J are TRBV5-6 and TRBJ1-2; weak D call: TRBD1 (5 bases). The V gene's germline CDR1 is SGHDT and CDR2 YYEEEE. The CDR3 is 11 residues long. The V and J ends lost 5 bases and 7 bases respectively, with 9 bases between them. The CDR3 reads CASSSGFGYTF. DNA for the CDR3: TGTGCCAGCAGTTCAGGGTTTGGCTACACCTTC.

Concerning this clone: An end of the junction differs from the germline gene, which may be a read error. V is TRBV7-6 and J is TRBJ2-7, with a possible D match to TRBD1 (5 bases). From germline, CDR1 is SGHVS and CDR2 FNYEAQ. The CDR3 spans 15 residues. The CDR3 is CASSLGRGISNEQYF. As DNA, the CDR3 is TGTGCCAGCAGCTTAGGAAGGGGAATCTCCAACGAGCAGTACTTC.

The V call is TRBV4-3, the J call TRBJ2-7, with 12 bases aligning to TRBD1. The CDR3 totals 16 residues. The V segment lost 1 base and the J segment 5 bases; nucleotides outside the gene matches: 6. Germline V lookup: CDR1 LGHNA, CDR2 YSLEER. The CDR3 protein is CASSQGAGQGADEQYF. The CDR3 DNA follows: TGCGCCAGCAGCCAAGGTGCGGGACAGGGGGCCGACGAGCAGTACTTC.

The rearrangement uses TRBV5-1 and TRBJ2-2; TRBD2 matches 9 bases. The germline V gene has CDR1 SGHRS and CDR2 YFSETQ. The ends lost 2 bases at V and 4 bases at J; junction bases unmatched: 3. The CDR3 is made up of 15 amino acids. CDR3 in amino acids: CASSFLSGGTGELFF. CDR3 in DNA: TGCGCCAGCAGCTTCCTTAGCGGGGGCACCGGGGAGCTGTTTTTT.

V gene TRBV6-5 combines with J gene TRBJ2-7; weak D call: TRBD1 (5 bases). Deletions cut 5 bases from V and 3 bases from J, with 14 bases between. CDR3 length: 14 amino acids. In germline, CDR1 is MNHEY, CDR2 SVGAGI. The CDR3: CASSTGRVFYEQYF. CDR3 coding DNA: TGTGCCAGCAGTACAGGTCGAGTATTCTACGAGCAGTACTTC.

This CDR3 is CASSPTGDRGEQFF. CDR3 DNA: TGTGCCAGCAGCCCAACAGGGGATCGGGGTGAGCAGTTCTTC. This rearrangement joins TRBV14 to TRBJ2-1, with TRBD1 identical over 7 bases. The CDR3 runs to 14 residues. Germline CDR1 SGHDN, CDR2 FVKESK. V lost 4 bases and J lost 9; bases outside the gene matches: 9.

CDR3 protein: CASSLSGGANTGELFF. CDR3 nucleotides: TGTGCCAGCAGCTTATCGGGAGGGGCGAACACCGGGGAGCTGTTTTTT. The chain recombines TRBV7-9 with TRBJ2-2, with TRBD2 matching 8 bases. CDR1 and CDR2 from the germline V gene are SEHNR and FQNEAQ (reference sequence). This CDR3 has 16 residues. Trimming took 2 bases from V and 0 from J; bases not matched to a gene: 2. The full variable domain, with the rest looked up from reference TRBV7-9 and TRBJ2-2, is DTGVSQNPRHKITKRGQNVTFRCDPISEHNRLYWYRQTLGQGPEFLTYFQNEAQLEKSRLLSDRFSAERPKGSFSTLEIQRTEQGDSAMYLCASSLSGGANTGELFFGEGSRLTVL.

This sequence joins TRBV2 and TRBJ2-7; 9 bases fit TRBD1. V trimming: 10 bases; J trimming: 0 bases; junction bases outside the gene matches: 7. There are 14 residues in the CDR3. Germline CDR1 is SNHLY and CDR2 is FYNNEI. This chain's CDR3 is CAISGGQGSYEQYF. In DNA, the CDR3 is TGTGCCATCTCAGGGGGACAGGGCTCCTACGAGCAGTACTTC.

V is TRBV12-5 and J is TRBJ1-6; TRBD1 aligns across 9 bases. The CDR3 length is 17 residues. Germline V gene sequence: CDR1 LGHNT, CDR2 FRNRAP. V lost 2 bases to trimming and J lost 6 bases; unmatched junction nucleotides: 8. CDR3 coding DNA: TGTGCTAGTGGTTTGCGGGCTATGGACAGGGGTAATTCACCCCTCCACTTT. Residues: CASGLRAMDRGNSPLHF.

The chain joins TRBV7-9 to TRBJ2-7, with D possibly TRBD1 on 5 matching bases. The CDR3 consists of 15 residues. V lost 4 bases to trimming and J lost 2 bases, with 15 bases between them. Looked up from germline, CDR1 is SEHNR and CDR2 is FQNEAQ (reference sequence). The CDR3 region is CASSSTNRGTYEQYF. In DNA, the CDR3 is TGTGCCAGCAGCTCGACCAATAGGGGAACCTACGAGCAGTACTTC.

The genes are TRBV2 and TRBJ2-7; TRBD2 matches 13 bases. Losses at the gene ends were 6 bases for V and 2 bases for J; bases not matched to a gene: 4. CDR1 and CDR2 from the germline V gene are SNHLY and FYNNEI. The CDR3 length is 15 residues. CDR3 sequence reads: CASSWTSGGAYEQYF. In nucleotides, the CDR3 is TGTGCCAGCAGCTGGACTAGCGGGGGAGCCTACGAGCAGTACTTC.

The chain employs TRBV14 and TRBJ1-1; 7 nucleotides line up with TRBD1. CDR1 and CDR2 (germline): SGHDN, FVKESK. The CDR3 is 16 residues long. V lost 3 bases, J lost 3 bases, and 10 bases stayed unmatched. The CDR3 loop is CASSHYRKTGDTEAFF. The CDR3 coding sequence is TGTGCCAGCAGCCACTACAGGAAAACAGGGGACACTGAAGCTTTCTTT.

The chain recombines TRBV6-6 with TRBJ1-1, with a possible D match to TRBD1 (6 bases). V shed 2 bases and J shed 4 bases, with 11 bases lying between them. The length of the CDR3 is 14 residues. Germline-derived CDR1 and CDR2 are MNHNY and SVGAGI (reference sequence). The CDR3 sequence: CASSYGARGTEAFF. The CDR3 bases are TGTGCCAGCAGTTACGGAGCCAGGGGCACTGAAGCTTTCTTT.

The chain carries TRBV30 and TRBJ1-2; D not resolved. Germline CDR1 reads GTSNPN; CDR2 reads SVGIG (reference sequence). This CDR3 comprises 14 residues. The V and J ends lost 0 bases and 4 bases respectively, with 12 bases between them. The CDR3 here is CAWSVGEGIYGYTF. The CDR3, as DNA: TGTGCCTGGAGTGTCGGGGAAGGGATCTATGGCTACACCTTC. The full variable domain, in which reference TRBV30 and TRBJ1-2 provide the parts outside the CDR3, is SQTIHQWPATLVQPVGSPLSLECTVEGTSNPNLYWYRQAAGRGLQLLFYSVGIGQISSEVPQNLSASRPQDRQFILSSKKLLLSDSGFYLCAWSVGEGIYGYTFGSGTRLTVV.

The V call is TRBV29-1, the J call TRBJ1-2, with a tentative D call TRBD1 (5 bases). The germline gives CDR1 SQVTM, CDR2 ANQGSEA. The CDR3 runs to 12 residues. V lost 4 bases and J lost 2, with 8 bases in between. CDR3: CSVAEGNYGYTF. The CDR3 DNA reads TGCAGCGTTGCGGAGGGGAACTATGGCTACACCTTC.

This chain uses TRBV4-3 with TRBJ2-7; D unclear. The CDR3 spans 15 residues. V shed 4 bases and J shed 2 bases, with 15 bases lying between them. Germline V lookup: CDR1 LGHNA, CDR2 YSLEER. The CDR3 loop reads CASSLSTSQTYEQYF. As DNA, the CDR3 is TGCGCCAGCAGCCTCTCGACATCCCAAACCTACGAGCAGTACTTC.